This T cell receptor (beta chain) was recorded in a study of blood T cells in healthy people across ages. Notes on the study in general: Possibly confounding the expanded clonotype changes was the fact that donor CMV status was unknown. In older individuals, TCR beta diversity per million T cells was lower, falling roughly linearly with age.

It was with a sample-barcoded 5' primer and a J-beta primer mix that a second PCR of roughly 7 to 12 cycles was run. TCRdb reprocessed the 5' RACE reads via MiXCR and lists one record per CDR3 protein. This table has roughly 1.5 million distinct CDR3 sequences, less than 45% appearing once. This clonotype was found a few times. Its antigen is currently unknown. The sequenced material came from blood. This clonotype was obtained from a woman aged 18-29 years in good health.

The CDR3 region has the DNA TGTGCCAGCACTAATAGCGGGGGCGGCGAGCAGTACTTC. This codes for CASTNSGGGEQYF. This chain links TRBV12-3 or TRBV12-4 with TRBJ2-7; 9 bases are a match to TRBD2. This CDR3 has 13 amino acids. Trimming took 7 bases from V and 6 from J; bases not matched to a gene: 7.